Listed here are 2 T cell receptor beta chains from one sample, sequenced in a study of technical replicates of blood from a handful of donors. TCRdb keeps only in-frame clones here, not all; method: immunoSEQ multiplex PCR. The sample shows about 79,000 clones, about 91% of them seen only once. The sequenced material came from T cells isolated from PBMCs. These receptors originate from a human donor in good health. Some clones in this sample may be carry-over from other donors' samples.

This clone appeared once. This sequence joins TRBV2 and TRBJ2-3, with TRBD2 matching over 7 bases. The CDR3 consists of 14 residues. V shed 11 bases and J 2 bases; nucleotides not matched to a gene: 10. Germline CDR1 reads SNHLY; CDR2 reads FYNNEI. CDR3 sequence reads: CADGAGATTDTQYF. The CDR3, as DNA: TGTGCCGACGGGGCGGGAGCGACCACAGATACGCAGTATTTT.

This clone was detected only once. The J gene is TRBJ1-2, the V gene TRBV25-1; 7 bases match TRBD1. The J segment lost 2 bases and the V segment lost 1 base, leaving 4 bases of the junction unmatched. CDR3 length: 15 residues. Germline CDR1 is MGHDK and CDR2 is SYGVNS. The CDR3 DNA is TGTGCCAGCAGTGAATGGGGACAGAGCAACTATGGCTACACCTTC. Translating it yields CASSEWGQSNYGYTF.